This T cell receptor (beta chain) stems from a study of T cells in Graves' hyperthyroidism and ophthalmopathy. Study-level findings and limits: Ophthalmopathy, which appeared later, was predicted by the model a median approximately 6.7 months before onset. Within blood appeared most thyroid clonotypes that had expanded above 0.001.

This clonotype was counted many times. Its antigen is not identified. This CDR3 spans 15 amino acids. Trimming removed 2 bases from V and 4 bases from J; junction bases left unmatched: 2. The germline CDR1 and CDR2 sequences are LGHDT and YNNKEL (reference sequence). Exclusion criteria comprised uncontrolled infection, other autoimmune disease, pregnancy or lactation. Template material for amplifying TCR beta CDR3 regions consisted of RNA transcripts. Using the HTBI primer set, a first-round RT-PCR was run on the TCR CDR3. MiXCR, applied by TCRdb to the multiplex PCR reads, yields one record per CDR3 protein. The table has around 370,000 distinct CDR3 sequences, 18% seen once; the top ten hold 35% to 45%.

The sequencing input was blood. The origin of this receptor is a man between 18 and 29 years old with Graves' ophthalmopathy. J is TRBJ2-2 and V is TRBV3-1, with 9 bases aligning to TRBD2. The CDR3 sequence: CASSQLAGVTGELFF. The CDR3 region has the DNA TGTGCCAGCAGCCAATTAGCGGGGGTCACCGGGGAGCTGTTTTTT.